These T cell receptor beta chains were read from a single sample in a study of cytotoxic CD8 clonotypes in ibrutinib-treated CLL. Method: immunoSEQ multiplex PCR; TCRdb's copy keeps in-frame clones and lacks some. The repertoire consists of about 160,000 clones, with 81% occurring once and the leading ten covering roughly 1.9%. This material consisted of PBMCs, taken after 12 months of ibrutinib treatment. The origin of the receptors is a human donor with chronic lymphocytic leukemia. Both conserved end residues are part of each CDR3.

V	J	CDR3
TRBV13	TRBJ2-1	CASSLAGLVGRNEQFF
TRBV12-2	TRBJ1-2	CASRLAPTHMLWNTF
TRBV28	TRBJ1-5	CASSLNGVYSNQPQHF
TRBV7-3	TRBJ1-3	CASSLEPTAGNTIYF
TRBV5-1	TRBJ2-7	CASSLKGQGRAEQYF
TRBV5-4	TRBJ2-3	CASSLSGGDTQYF
TRBV19	TRBJ1-5	CASSPGVRGSNQPQHF
TRBV7-9	TRBJ1-2	CASRRQGYGYTF
TRBV18	TRBJ1-5	CASSPGDEQPQHF
TRBV9	TRBJ1-4	CASSVNTGNEKLFF
TRBV18	TRBJ2-4	CASSLLTGLAGQYF
TRBV5-4	TRBJ2-7	CAGQSGTNPYEQYF
TRBV28	TRBJ1-2	CASNLPGQSYGYTF
TRBV4-2	TRBJ2-7	CASSQDGRTPPTEQYF
TRBV4-2	TRBJ2-2	CASSPQAPDRAGTGELFF
TRBV28	TRBJ1-5	CASSFSGYSNQPQHF
TRBV6-6	TRBJ1-1	CASSSPRGMNTEAFF
TRBV25-1	TRBJ2-7	CASKRSGSSYEQYF
TRBV10-3	TRBJ1-2	CAISGSQGNYGYTF
TRBV28	TRBJ1-5	CASSQPRTGGAIYSNQPQHF
TRBV10-3	TRBJ1-4	CAISETREKLFF
TRBV7-3	TRBJ2-2	CASSPRGGGGRRTGELFF
TRBV4-3	TRBJ2-3	CASSQDPGSHTDTQYF
TRBV7-9	TRBJ1-5	CASSLQGGSNSNQPQHF
TRBV10-3	TRBJ2-3	CAISEVGSSTDTQYF
TRBV11-2	TRBJ1-2	CASSLGPDSLTSANYGYTF
TRBV5-1	TRBJ1-3	CASSWDNSGNTIYF
TRBV5-6	TRBJ2-1	CASSLAGTSGSKQFF
TRBV27	TRBJ2-7	CASSSSPIPPVGEQYF
TRBV6-5	TRBJ1-5	CASSYSASMGQPQHF
TRBV19	TRBJ2-7	CASSEPEGGLYEQYF
TRBV25-1	TRBJ2-2	CASSAPGLATTGELFF
TRBV19	TRBJ1-2	CASSIDRNYGYTF
TRBV11-2	TRBJ2-3	CASSLRWREGLGGTQYF
TRBV7-2	TRBJ2-2	CASSSPGGEWGGELFF
TRBV14	TRBJ2-2	CASSRQGGNTGELFF
TRBV27	TRBJ1-2	CASKPPREGVGYGYTF
TRBV5-4	TRBJ1-4	CASSLYGSTNEKLFF
TRBV10-3	TRBJ2-1	CAIQAAGHYEQFF
TRBV9	TRBJ1-2	CASSVALGDYGYTF
TRBV19	TRBJ2-2	CASSIFQGPTGELFF
TRBV5-1	TRBJ1-5	CASSLEGGNQPQHF